This T cell receptor (beta chain) is drawn from a study of tumor-infiltrating lymphocytes in primary liver carcinoma. Study information: Stage T1-T3 N0M0 and a size of about 4 to 10 cm characterized the tumors.

V dropped 5 bases and J dropped 4 bases, with 18 bases sitting between them. In germline, CDR1 is MNHNS, CDR2 SASEGT. The CDR3 loop spans 15 amino acids. The study, taken as a whole, reports: Merely some 8-25% of top clones spanned all five tumor regions.

This clonotype was observed at least ten times. Its specificity is unknown. Each 20-30 mg portion of unsorted bulk tissue served as the source for co-extraction of RNA and DNA. Infection with HBV was chronic in patients; they were treatment-naive. TCR beta cDNA was made from 500 ng total RNA with a constant-region primer. Libraries of TCR beta came from three nested multiplex PCR rounds with slightly modified ARM-PCR. It was with TRBV1-TRBV30 forward primers and a C-beta reverse primer that the first two PCR rounds were run, at around 11 cycles each. TCRdb re-called the multiplex PCR reads with MiXCR, one entry per CDR3 protein. The table lists roughly 100,000 distinct CDR3 sequences, almost 70% of them singletons, with 9.5% in the top ten.

The specimen was liver tumor tissue from sampling region 5. The subset was: tumor region T5, tumor centre. The receptor was derived from a woman aged 55-70 years with primary liver carcinoma and hepatitis B virus infection. The genes are TRBV6-1 and TRBJ2-7; either TRBD1 or TRBD2 may fit D (6 bases each). In DNA form, the CDR3 reads TGTGCCAGCAGTAAGGGGGACTTAGGCACTTACGAGCAGTACTTC. This encodes CASSKGDLGTYEQYF.